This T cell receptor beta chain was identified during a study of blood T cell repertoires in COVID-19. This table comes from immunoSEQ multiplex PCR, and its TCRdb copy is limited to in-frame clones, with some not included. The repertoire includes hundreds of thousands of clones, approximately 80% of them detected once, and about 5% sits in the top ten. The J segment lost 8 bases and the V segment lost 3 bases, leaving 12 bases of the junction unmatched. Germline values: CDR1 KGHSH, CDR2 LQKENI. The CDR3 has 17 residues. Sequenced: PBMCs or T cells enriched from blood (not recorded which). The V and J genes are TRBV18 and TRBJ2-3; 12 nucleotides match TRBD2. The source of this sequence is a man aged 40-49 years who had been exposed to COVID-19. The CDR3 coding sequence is TGTGCCAGCTCACCTCCCGGACTAGCGGGAAAAGGTGGTACGCAGTATTTT. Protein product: CASSPPGLAGKGGTQYF.